These 18 T cell receptor beta chains were all obtained from the same sample, sequenced in a study of radiation and T cells in renal cell carcinoma. Time point of the sample: baseline pretreatment blood. This sample's treatment: 15 Gy SBRT to primary tumor, nephrectomy 4 weeks later. Generated by immunoSEQ multiplex PCR, the TCRdb table keeps only in-frame clones and is missing some. This table holds around 160,000 clones, 88% found once. Sequenced here: blood, sampled from a patient whose treatment included radiotherapy and nephrectomy. These TCRs come from a woman aged 70-85 years with renal cell carcinoma.

The chain is built from TRBV7-2 and TRBJ2-3, with D possibly matching TRBD2 (5 bases). Deletions cut 4 bases from V and 6 bases from J, with 8 bases between. CDR3 length: 12 amino acids. Germline CDR1 is SGHTA and CDR2 is FQGNSA. Here the CDR3 DNA reads TGTGCCAGCAGCTACACTAGTGATACGCAGTATTTT. Amino acid sequence: CASSYTSDTQYF.

The V and J genes are TRBV11-3 and TRBJ1-1; a possible D gene is TRBD1 (6 bases). Looked up from germline, CDR1 is SGHNT and CDR2 is YENEEA. Trimming removed 5 bases at V and 5 bases at J, with 6 bases between. The CDR3 has 11 residues. CDR3 residues: CASSQGTEAFF. The CDR3 DNA reads TGTGCCAGCAGCCAGGGGACTGAAGCTTTCTTT.

The chain joins TRBV5-1 to TRBJ2-2, with D possibly being TRBD1 (5 bases). V lost 1 base and J lost 4, with 8 bases in between. Germline V gene lookup returns CDR1 SGHRS and CDR2 YFSETQ. CDR3 length: 14 residues. CDR3 amino acids: CASSLITGTGELFF. CDR3 bases: TGCGCCAGCAGCTTGATTACAGGCACCGGGGAGCTGTTTTTT.

This chain uses TRBV6-6 with TRBJ2-1, with 9 bases matching TRBD1. CDR3 length: 16 residues. CDR1 is MNHNY and CDR2 is SVGAGI in the germline V gene (reference sequence). J gave up 10 bases and V 0 bases, and 10 bases lay outside the gene matches. CDR3 bases: TGTGCCAGCAGTTACTCGCCCGGGACAGGGATGAAGGAGCAGTTCTTC. Translation: CASSYSPGTGMKEQFF.

A few counts support this clone. The J gene is TRBJ1-1, the V gene TRBV4-1, with 7 bases matching TRBD1. The junction had 5 bases not matched to a gene; V was cut back by 1 base and J by 3 bases. The CDR3 is made up of 15 amino acids. The germline CDR1 and CDR2 sequences are MGHRA and YSYEKL. The CDR3 region is CASSQGDRAYTEAFF. CDR3 bases: TGCGCCAGCAGCCAAGGGGACAGAGCCTACACTGAAGCTTTCTTT.

The V call is TRBV30, the J call TRBJ1-2; D gene unclear. This CDR3 region has 14 residues. The V gene's germline CDR1 is GTSNPN and CDR2 SVGIG (reference sequence). V lost 0 bases and J lost 1, with 9 bases in between. The CDR3 is CAWSVQSFNYGYTF. The CDR3 DNA is TGTGCCTGGAGTGTACAGTCGTTTAACTATGGCTACACCTTC.

The chain combines TRBV7-2 with TRBJ2-5; 8 bases are a match to TRBD2. The CDR3 covers 15 residues. Germline trimming cut 3 bases from V and 3 bases from J; bases unmatched to any gene: 6. CDR1 is SGHTA and CDR2 is FQGNSA in the germline V gene. Written as DNA, the CDR3 is TGTGCCAGCAGCTTTAAGCGGGGGCCCAAAGAGACCCAGTACTTC. Translated, it gives CASSFKRGPKETQYF.

This clone was picked up one time. The chain recombines TRBV30 with TRBJ2-3; no clear D. There are 11 residues in the CDR3. CDR1 is GTSNPN and CDR2 is SVGIG in the germline V gene (reference sequence). Trimming stripped 0 bases from V and 6 bases from J, with 4 bases between. CDR3 loop: CAWSVRDTQYF. The CDR3 DNA is TGTGCCTGGAGTGTTAGGGATACGCAGTATTTT.

There are a few counts of this clone. The genes are TRBV30 and TRBJ1-2, with D perhaps TRBD1 (6 bases). Germline V gives CDR1 GTSNPN, CDR2 SVGIG (reference sequence). This CDR3 comprises 14 residues. V dropped 0 bases and J dropped 4 bases, with 12 bases sitting between them. CDR3 bases: TGTGCCTGGAGTGTAGGGACACATCTCTATGGCTACACCTTC. This encodes CAWSVGTHLYGYTF.

This chain connects TRBV25-1 to TRBJ1-1, with a possible D match to TRBD1 (6 bases). The ends were cut back, 3 bases at V and 6 bases at J, with 8 bases in the middle. From germline, CDR1 is MGHDK and CDR2 SYGVNS. This CDR3 has 12 amino acids. The CDR3, as DNA: TGTGCCAGCAGTGACAGGGGCCCTGAAGCTTTCTTT. This encodes CASSDRGPEAFF.

The V gene is TRBV7-2, the J gene TRBJ2-3; D remains unclear. The CDR3 length is 15 residues. The ends were cut back, 1 base at V and 2 bases at J, with 10 bases in the middle. Germline CDR1 and CDR2: SGHTA and FQGNSA. CDR3 sequence (DNA): TGTGCCAGCAGCTTAGGGCAGCTTACCACAGATACGCAGTATTTT. This encodes CASSLGQLTTDTQYF.

The chain joins TRBV30 to TRBJ2-5, with a possible D match to TRBD2 (6 bases). This CDR3 comprises 15 residues. Germline values: CDR1 GTSNPN, CDR2 SVGIG (reference sequence). V lost 3 bases, J lost 3 bases, and 17 bases lay in between. CDR3 bases: TGTGCCTGGAGAGGGGCAAGGGGCGGGGAAGAGACCCAGTACTTC. Encoded protein: CAWRGARGGEETQYF.

The chain joins TRBV7-6 to TRBJ1-1; 8 nucleotides match TRBD1. Germline V gives CDR1 SGHVS, CDR2 FNYEAQ. The CDR3 covers 13 residues. V shed 1 base and J 11 bases; nucleotides not matched to a gene: 6. CDR3 sequence reads: CASSLGGWDRAFF. The CDR3 nucleotides read TGTGCCAGCAGCTTAGGTGGGTGGGACAGGGCTTTCTTT.

The rearrangement uses TRBV28 and TRBJ1-2; the match to TRBD1 covers 9 bases. Germline CDR1 is MDHEN and CDR2 is SYDVKM. The CDR3 runs to 14 residues. V was clipped by 2 bases and J by 5 bases; unmatched bases: 3. The CDR3 reads CASSLAGQGYGYTF. CDR3 nucleotide sequence: TGTGCCAGCAGTTTAGCAGGACAGGGGTATGGCTACACCTTC.

The chain couples TRBV30 to TRBJ2-3; TRBD2 matches at 10 bases. The J segment lost 1 base and the V segment lost 3 bases, leaving 10 bases of the junction unmatched. This CDR3 comprises 17 residues. Germline V gene data show CDR1 as GTSNPN and CDR2 as SVGIG (reference sequence). In DNA form, the CDR3 reads TGTGCCTGGAGCCCCTTGGGGCTAGCGGGGGGCACAGATACGCAGTATTTT. It yields the protein CAWSPLGLAGGTDTQYF.

The gene calls are TRBV7-2 and TRBJ1-5; possibly TRBD1 for D (5 bases). The CDR3 sequence is 15 residues long. Trimming left V 1 base short and J 7 bases short, with 14 bases between. Germline V gives CDR1 SGHTA, CDR2 FQGNSA. The CDR3 region has the DNA TGTGCCAGCAGCTTAGTCCAGGGTTTTGGGCAGCCCCAGCATTTT. Amino acid sequence: CASSLVQGFGQPQHF. Drawing the rest from reference TRBV7-2 and TRBJ1-5, the complete variable domain is GAGVSQSPSNKVTEKGKDVELRCDPISGHTALYWYRQSLGQGLEFLIYFQGNSAPDKSGLPSDRFSAERTGGSVSTLTIQRTQQEDSAVYLCASSLVQGFGQPQHFGDGTRLSIL.

This clone was recorded once. The CDR3 region has the DNA TGTGCCAGCAGCCCTACCGGGACAGGGGTTTATGAGCAGTTCTTC. This gives the protein CASSPTGTGVYEQFF. This chain joins TRBV5-6 and TRBJ2-1, with 10 bases that match TRBD1. The V and J ends lost 4 bases and 8 bases, in that order; junction bases with no gene match: 9. This CDR3 spans 15 amino acids. Germline V gene sequence: CDR1 SGHDT, CDR2 YYEEEE. The full variable domain, its missing parts supplied by reference TRBV5-6 and TRBJ2-1, is DAGVTQSPTHLIKTRGQQVTLRCSPKSGHDTVSWYQQALGQGPQFIFQYYEEEERQRGNFPDRFSGHQFPNYSSELNVNALLLGDSALYLCASSPTGTGVYEQFFGPGTRLTVL.

This rearrangement joins TRBV5-5 to TRBJ2-5, with D tentatively TRBD1 (5 bases). From germline, CDR1 is SGHKS and CDR2 YYEKEE (reference sequence). The CDR3 length is 15 residues. Between the trimmed V and J ends, which lost 4 bases and 3 bases, there was a span of 16 bases. DNA for the CDR3: TGTGCCAGCAGCGGGGAAGGGGTGCGGAAAGAGACCCAGTACTTC. Protein: CASSGEGVRKETQYF.